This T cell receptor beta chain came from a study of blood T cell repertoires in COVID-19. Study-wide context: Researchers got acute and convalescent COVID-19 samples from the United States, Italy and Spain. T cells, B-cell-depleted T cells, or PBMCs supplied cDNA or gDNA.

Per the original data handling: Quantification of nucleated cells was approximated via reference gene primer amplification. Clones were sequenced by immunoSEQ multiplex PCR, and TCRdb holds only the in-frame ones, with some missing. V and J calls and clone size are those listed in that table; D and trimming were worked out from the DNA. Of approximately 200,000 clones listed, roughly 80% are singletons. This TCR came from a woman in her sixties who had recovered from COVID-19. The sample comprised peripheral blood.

CDR3 in amino acids: CASSLAGGELFF. In nucleotides, the CDR3 is TGTGCCAGCAGCTTGGCGGGCGGGGAGCTGTTTTTT. The chain has TRBV5-8 and TRBJ2-2, with D unclear. V lost 0 bases and J 7 bases, leaving 4 bases between the germline ends. The length of the CDR3 is 12 residues. The germline gives CDR1 SGHTS, CDR2 YDEGEE. Full variable domain (missing parts from reference TRBV5-8 and TRBJ2-2): EAGVTQSPTHLIKTRGQQATLRCSPISGHTSVYWYQQALGLGLQFLLWYDEGEERNRGNFPPRFSGRQFPNYSSELNVNALELEDSALYLCASSLAGGELFFGEGSRLTVL.